This T cell receptor (beta chain) was observed in a study of PD-L1 blockade in urothelial cancer. Study summary: When patients started atezolizumab at some point between 2013 and 2014, it was given at 1,200 mg intravenously every 3 weeks.

Measured with immunoSEQ multiplex PCR; TCRdb has only the in-frame clones, and not every one. The sample yields 70,000 to 90,000 clones, roughly 80% seen once. Each patient contributed between 1 and 8 total time points of blood mononuclear cells, pretreatment and during treatment. Germline CDR1 LNHDA, CDR2 SQIVND (reference sequence). This CDR3 has 13 amino acids. V gave up 7 bases and J gave up 8 bases; unmatched junction bases: 9. The source of this sequence is a man aged 65 to 85 with urothelial cancer. Sequences were derived from PBMCs, sampled around atezolizumab (anti-PD-L1) treatment. V gene TRBV19 combines with J gene TRBJ1-2; 8 bases line up with TRBD1. The CDR3 here is CASTKDREGGYTF. CDR3 nucleotides: TGTGCCAGTACCAAGGACAGGGAGGGAGGCTACACCTTC.